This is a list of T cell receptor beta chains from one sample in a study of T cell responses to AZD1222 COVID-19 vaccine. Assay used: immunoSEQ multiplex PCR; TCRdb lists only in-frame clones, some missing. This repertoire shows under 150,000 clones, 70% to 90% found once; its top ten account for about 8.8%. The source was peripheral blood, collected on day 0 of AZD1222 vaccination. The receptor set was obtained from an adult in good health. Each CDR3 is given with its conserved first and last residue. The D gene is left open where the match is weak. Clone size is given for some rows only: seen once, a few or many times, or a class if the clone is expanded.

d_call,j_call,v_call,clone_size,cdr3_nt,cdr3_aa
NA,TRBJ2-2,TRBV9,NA,TGTGCCAGCAGCGTAGTCGCGGGGAGGAACACCGGGGAGCTGTTTTTT,CASSVVAGRNTGELFF
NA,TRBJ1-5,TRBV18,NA,TGTGCCAGCTCACCAACGGGATTGACAGAAAATCAGCCCCAGCATTTT,CASSPTGLTENQPQHF
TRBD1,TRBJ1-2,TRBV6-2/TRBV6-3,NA,TGTGCCAGCAGTTACAAGTCATCGCTCCATACCGGGACAGGAGGAAACTATGGCTACACCTTC,CASSYKSSLHTGTGGNYGYTF
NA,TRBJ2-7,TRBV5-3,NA,TGTGCCAGAAGCTTGAGGCCGGTAGTGGGCTATGGTATCTGCGAGCAGTACTTC,CARSLRPVVGYGICEQYF
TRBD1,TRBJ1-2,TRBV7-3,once,TGTGCCAGCAGCTTAACGGGACAGGGATATGGCTACACCTTC,CASSLTGQGYGYTF
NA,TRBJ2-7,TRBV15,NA,TGTGCCACCAGCCCTAGGGGGACAAGAAGAGAGCAGTACTTC,CATSPRGTRREQYF
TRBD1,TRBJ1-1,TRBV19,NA,TGTGCCAGTAGTATTGGCGGGACAGCAAACACTGAAGCTTTCTTT,CASSIGGTANTEAFF
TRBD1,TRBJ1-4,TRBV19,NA,TGTGCCAGTAGTATGACAGGGGGCGATGAAAAACTGTTTTTT,CASSMTGGDEKLFF
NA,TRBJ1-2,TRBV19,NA,TGTGCCAGTAGTGTCCTTTATAACTACAACTATGGCTACACCTTC,CASSVLYNYNYGYTF
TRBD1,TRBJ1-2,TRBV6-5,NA,TGTGCCAGCAGCGTGGGACAGGGGAACTATGGCTACACCTTC,CASSVGQGNYGYTF
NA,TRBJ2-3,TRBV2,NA,TGTGCCAGCAGACCTGCGAATACGCAGTATTTT,CASRPANTQYF
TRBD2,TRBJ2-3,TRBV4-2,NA,TGTGCCAGCAGCCAAGATACTAGCGGGAGGGCTGGTGGTTTTAAGGGAACAGATACGCAGTATTTT,CASSQDTSGRAGGFKGTDTQYF
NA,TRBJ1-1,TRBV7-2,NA,TGTGCCAGCAGCTTAGCGACAGTCATGAACACTGAAGCTTTCTTT,CASSLATVMNTEAFF
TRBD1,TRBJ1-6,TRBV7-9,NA,TGTGCCAGCAGCCGAGAGGGGACAGGGAATTCACCCCTCCACTTT,CASSREGTGNSPLHF
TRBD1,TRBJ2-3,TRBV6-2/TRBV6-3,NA,TGTGCCAGCAGTTACTCGAAAGCCACAGGGGGCTGGATGACAGATACGCAGTATTTT,CASSYSKATGGWMTDTQYF
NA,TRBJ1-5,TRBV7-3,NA,TGTGCCACCGGTCAGGGCGCCAACCGGAATCAGCCCCAGCATTTT,CATGQGANRNQPQHF
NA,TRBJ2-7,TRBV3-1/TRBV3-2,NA,TGTGCCAGCAGCCAAGAGGGGGTGAGGGAGCAGTACTTC,CASSQEGVREQYF
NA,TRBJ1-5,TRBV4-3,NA,TGCGCCAGCAGCCGGACGGAAGGGGCTCAGCCCCAGCATTTT,CASSRTEGAQPQHF
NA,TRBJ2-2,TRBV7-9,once,TGTGCCAGCAGCTTACGTCAGGGAAGAGGGGCCGGGGAGCTGTTTTTT,CASSLRQGRGAGELFF
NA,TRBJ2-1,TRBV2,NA,TGTGCCAGCAGTGACGGTCCCCCCTCCTACAATGAGCAGTTCTTC,CASSDGPPSYNEQFF
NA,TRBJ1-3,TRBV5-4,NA,TGTGCCAGCAGCCCCGGGGGGGCTAGCTCTGGAAACACCATATATTTT,CASSPGGASSGNTIYF
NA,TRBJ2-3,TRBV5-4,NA,TGTGCCAGCAGCTTTTACAGGGCCACAGATACGCAGTATTTT,CASSFYRATDTQYF
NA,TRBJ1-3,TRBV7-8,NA,TGTGCCAGCAGCTCGTTGGCTGCGACAGGAAACACCATATATTTT,CASSSLAATGNTIYF
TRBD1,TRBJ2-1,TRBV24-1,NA,TGTGCCACCAGTGATTTTTACAGGGGCTACAATGAGCAGTTCTTC,CATSDFYRGYNEQFF